This is a list of T cell receptor beta chains from one sample in a study of cytomegalovirus exposure and HLA in healthy donors. TCRdb's table, derived via immunoSEQ multiplex PCR, lists solely in-frame clones and lacks some. In the table there are 150,000 to 200,000 clones, roughly 80% of which are singletons. The source material was PBMCs. The receptors were sampled from a man aged 50 or older in good health and CMV-seropositive. CDR3s include the opening cysteine and the closing phenylalanine or tryptophan. A D gene is named only where the DNA matches it firmly. Size is stated for part of the rows, as once, few or many counts, or as a class when the clone is expanded.

v_gene: TRBV6-1
abundance: once
j_gene: TRBJ2-1
d_gene: TRBD1
CDR3aa: CASSELWGQGGEQFF
CDR3nt: TGTGCCAGCAGTGAATTATGGGGACAGGGCGGTGAGCAGTTCTTC

v_gene: TRBV7-8
abundance: NA
j_gene: TRBJ2-3
d_gene: TRBD1
CDR3aa: CASSSTGGADTQYF
CDR3nt: TGTGCCAGCAGCTCGACAGGGGGCGCAGATACGCAGTATTTT

v_gene: TRBV7-9
abundance: NA
j_gene: TRBJ1-4
d_gene: TRBD1
CDR3aa: CASTVGTGSEKLFF
CDR3nt: TGTGCCAGCACCGTCGGGACAGGGAGTGAAAAACTGTTTTTT

v_gene: TRBV25-1
abundance: few
j_gene: TRBJ2-7
d_gene: NA
CDR3aa: CASTEGWTETYEQYF
CDR3nt: TGTGCCAGCACCGAGGGCTGGACAGAAACCTACGAGCAGTACTTC

v_gene: TRBV7-2
abundance: once
j_gene: TRBJ2-3
d_gene: TRBD2
CDR3aa: CASSPGTSRTAQYF
CDR3nt: TGTGCCAGCAGTCCCGGGACTAGCCGAACCGCGCAGTATTTT

v_gene: TRBV13
abundance: NA
j_gene: TRBJ2-7
d_gene: TRBD1
CDR3aa: CASSLRGVGQGGSYEQYF
CDR3nt: TGTGCCAGCAGCCTTAGGGGTGTCGGACAGGGGGGCTCCTACGAGCAGTACTTC

v_gene: TRBV7-9
abundance: NA
j_gene: TRBJ1-3
d_gene: NA
CDR3aa: CASAVGAGNTIYF
CDR3nt: TGTGCCAGCGCCGTCGGAGCTGGAAACACCATATATTTT

v_gene: TRBV5-1
abundance: NA
j_gene: TRBJ2-1
d_gene: TRBD2
CDR3aa: CASSFRAGTYNEQFF
CDR3nt: TGCGCCAGCAGCTTTAGAGCGGGGACTTACAATGAGCAGTTCTTC

v_gene: TRBV27
abundance: few
j_gene: TRBJ2-2
d_gene: TRBD2
CDR3aa: CASSLRAGGTGELFF
CDR3nt: TGTGCCAGCAGTTTACGAGCGGGGGGCACCGGGGAGCTGTTTTTT

v_gene: TRBV7-2
abundance: NA
j_gene: TRBJ2-5
d_gene: TRBD1
CDR3aa: CASSRGTEETQYF
CDR3nt: TGTGCCAGCAGCCGAGGGACAGAAGAGACCCAGTACTTC

v_gene: TRBV7-2
abundance: NA
j_gene: TRBJ2-7
d_gene: TRBD2
CDR3aa: CASSPSSGVFHEQYF
CDR3nt: TGTGCCAGCAGCCCCTCTAGCGGGGTGTTCCACGAGCAGTACTTC

v_gene: TRBV7-2
abundance: NA
j_gene: TRBJ1-1
d_gene: TRBD1
CDR3aa: CASSLTRQGGTEAFF
CDR3nt: TGTGCCAGCAGCTTAACGCGACAGGGGGGTACTGAAGCTTTCTTT

v_gene: TRBV5-1
abundance: once
j_gene: TRBJ2-7
d_gene: NA
CDR3aa: CASRSSYEQYF
CDR3nt: TGCGCCAGCAGATCGTCGTACGAGCAGTACTTC

v_gene: TRBV19
abundance: NA
j_gene: TRBJ2-6
d_gene: NA
CDR3aa: CASSTRTPGLRTSGANVLTF
CDR3nt: TGTGCCAGTAGTACAAGGACACCGGGACTGCGAACCTCTGGGGCCAACGTCCTGACTTTC

v_gene: TRBV18
abundance: NA
j_gene: TRBJ1-2
d_gene: NA
CDR3aa: CASSPNSGSGYTF
CDR3nt: TGTGCCAGCTCACCAAATTCGGGGTCCGGCTACACCTTC

v_gene: TRBV7-8
abundance: NA
j_gene: TRBJ1-1
d_gene: NA
CDR3aa: CASSLNREGTEAFF
CDR3nt: TGTGCCAGCAGCTTAAACAGGGAGGGGACTGAAGCTTTCTTT

v_gene: TRBV5-1
abundance: few
j_gene: TRBJ2-7
d_gene: NA
CDR3aa: CASSLAVGGEAYEQYF
CDR3nt: TGCGCCAGCAGCTTGGCGGTAGGGGGTGAAGCCTACGAGCAGTACTTC

v_gene: TRBV29-1
abundance: NA
j_gene: TRBJ1-3
d_gene: NA
CDR3aa: CSVVSGGSSGNTIYF
CDR3nt: TGCAGCGTTGTAAGTGGGGGGAGCTCTGGAAACACCATATATTTT

v_gene: TRBV5-1
abundance: NA
j_gene: TRBJ1-2
d_gene: NA
CDR3aa: CASSLYSGDYGYTF
CDR3nt: TGCGCCAGCAGCTTGTATTCCGGGGACTATGGCTACACCTTC

v_gene: TRBV9
abundance: NA
j_gene: TRBJ1-1
d_gene: NA
CDR3aa: CASSVVEGYTEAFF
CDR3nt: TGTGCCAGCAGCGTAGTCGAGGGATACACTGAAGCTTTCTTT

v_gene: TRBV9
abundance: NA
j_gene: TRBJ2-1
d_gene: TRBD1
CDR3aa: CASSVVVTGEGEQFF
CDR3nt: TGTGCCAGCAGCGTAGTCGTGACAGGGGAAGGAGAGCAGTTCTTC

v_gene: TRBV11-2
abundance: NA
j_gene: TRBJ1-6
d_gene: NA
CDR3aa: CASSSRFAGSLNSPLHF
CDR3nt: TGTGCCAGCAGCTCCCGGTTCGCAGGGTCCTTAAATTCACCCCTCCACTTT